Listed below are T cell receptor beta chains from one sample, sequenced in a study of coeliac disease. The method was immunoSEQ multiplex PCR; TCRdb's version includes in-frame clones alone and lacks a portion of them. The repertoire holds about 5,300 clones, 50% to 65% seen once, with approximately 6.9% in the top ten. Sequenced: intraepithelial lymphocytes from the gut. These receptors originate from a woman in her twenties or thirties with active celiac disease. The CDR3 runs from the conserved cysteine through the conserved F or W. The D gene is left open where the match is weak. Clone size is given for some rows only: seen once, a few or many times, or a class if the clone is expanded.

d_call j_call clone_size v_call cdr3_aa cdr3_nt
NA TRBJ2-1 NA TRBV7-2 CASSLVGGGPYNEQFF TGTGCCAGCAGCTTAGTCGGAGGGGGCCCCTACAATGAGCAGTTCTTC
TRBD1 TRBJ1-6 NA TRBV9 CASSVGLAGGSSPLHF TGTGCCAGCAGCGTCGGACTGGCAGGGGGGAGCTCACCCCTCCACTTT
NA TRBJ1-2 NA TRBV6-6 CASSLDQGNYGYTF TGTGCCAGCAGTCTCGACCAGGGAAACTATGGCTACACCTTC
NA TRBJ2-2 NA TRBV15 CATQTGPPLSTGELFF TGTGCCACCCAGACAGGTCCCCCCTTGAGCACCGGGGAGCTGTTTTTT
NA TRBJ1-2 medium-sized TRBV5-6 CASTLDYSYGYTF TGTGCCAGCACCCTCGACTATAGCTATGGCTACACCTTC
NA TRBJ2-1 NA TRBV9 CASSVVEDEQFF TGTGCCAGCAGCGTAGTAGAGGATGAGCAGTTCTTC
NA TRBJ1-6 once TRBV7-9 CASSLGGDSPLHF TGTGCCAGCAGCTTAGGGGGGGATTCACCCCTCCACTTT
NA TRBJ2-7 NA TRBV7-2 CASSVALSYEQYF TGTGCCAGCAGCGTAGCCCTTTCCTACGAGCAGTACTTC
NA TRBJ2-7 NA TRBV7-2 CASSFQSAGSYEQYF TGTGCCAGCAGCTTCCAAAGCGCCGGGAGCTACGAGCAGTACTTC
NA TRBJ2-6 NA TRBV19 CACGQFSSGANVLTF TGTGCCTGCGGACAGTTTAGCTCTGGGGCCAACGTCCTGACTTTC
NA TRBJ2-7 once TRBV9 CASSVTPGHLYEQYF TGTGCCAGCAGCGTAACGCCGGGACACCTCTACGAGCAGTATTTC
NA TRBJ2-7 NA TRBV28 CASNPTGYYEQYF TGTGCCAGCAACCCCACGGGATACTACGAGCAGTACTTC
TRBD2 TRBJ2-3 NA TRBV19 CASSIRTSGGPTDTQYF TGTGCCAGTAGTATCCGAACTAGCGGGGGGCCCACAGATACGCAGTATTTT
NA TRBJ2-3 medium-sized TRBV6-5 CASSYRGGADTQYF TGTGCCAGCAGTTACAGGGGGGGAGCAGATACGCAGTATTTT
NA TRBJ1-1 NA TRBV28 CASSHNPSMNTEAFF TGTGCCAGCAGCCACAACCCTAGCATGAACACTGAAGCTTTCTTT
NA TRBJ1-1 few TRBV4-1 CASSQGWGVTPNTEAFF TGCGCCAGCAGCCAAGGGTGGGGGGTAACCCCGAACACTGAAGCTTTCTTT
NA TRBJ1-3 NA TRBV5-4 CASSPPGISGNTIYF TGTGCCAGCAGCCCCCCGGGGATCTCTGGAAACACCATATATTTT
NA TRBJ1-1 few TRBV6-5 CASSFSRGTEAFF TGTGCCAGCAGTTTTTCACGAGGCACTGAAGCTTTCTTT
TRBD1 TRBJ2-3 NA TRBV5-1 CASSPSGQGTDTQYF TGCGCCAGCAGCCCGAGTGGACAGGGAACAGATACGCAGTATTTT
NA TRBJ2-7 NA TRBV7-2 CASSSWDFHEQYF TGTGCCAGCAGCTCATGGGACTTCCACGAGCAGTACTTC
TRBD2 TRBJ2-3 NA TRBV11-2 CASSPQAGRPTDTQYF TGTGCCAGCAGCCCACAAGCGGGGCGGCCTACAGATACGCAGTATTTT
NA TRBJ2-7 NA TRBV5-1 CASSSGVEQYF TGCGCCAGCAGCTCGGGGGTAGAGCAGTACTTC
TRBD1 TRBJ1-1 once TRBV2 CASTGTGGTEAFF TGTGCCAGCACCGGTACAGGGGGAACTGAAGCTTTCTTT
TRBD1 TRBJ2-7 NA TRBV7-9 CAGVPGQGSPHEQYF TGTGCCGGGGTCCCGGGACAGGGCTCCCCCCACGAGCAGTACTTC
NA TRBJ2-1 NA TRBV5-4 CASSLKSGDNEQFF TGTGCCAGCAGCTTGAAGTCGGGGGACAATGAGCAGTTCTTC